This is a list of T cell receptor beta chains from one sample in a study of shared T cell receptors in the human thymus. Clones were sequenced by immunoSEQ multiplex PCR, and TCRdb holds only the in-frame ones, with some missing. The table lists hundreds of thousands of clones, more than 70% of them singletons, with about 0.0094% in the top ten. These records were also assigned to another study, of human thymus T cells.

Sequencing was carried out using thymocytes. These receptors were collected from a boy under two years old with a congenital heart defect. The CDR3 runs from the conserved cysteine through the conserved F or W. D genes are given only for firm matches. Rows may omit the clone size; those that give it use once, few, many or a size class.

D: TRBD1; size: -; V: TRBV4-3; J: TRBJ1-5; DNA: TGCGCCAGCAGCCTTGACAGGGTCTCGAGGTCCAATCAGCCCCAGCATTTT; CDR3: CASSLDRVSRSNQPQHF
D: TRBD2; size: -; V: TRBV7-9; J: TRBJ2-5; DNA: TGTGCCAGCATGAGACTCGTGGCGGGGGGGACAAAGACCCAGTACTTC; CDR3: CASMRLVAGGTKTQYF
D: TRBD1; size: -; V: TRBV5-4; J: TRBJ2-4; DNA: TGTGCCAGCAGCTTTGGGACAGAGAAAAACATTCAGTACTTC; CDR3: CASSFGTEKNIQYF
D: TRBD2; size: -; V: TRBV27; J: TRBJ2-7; DNA: TGTGCCAGCAGTCCCGGACTAGCGGGAGACGAGCAGTACTTC; CDR3: CASSPGLAGDEQYF
D: TRBD1; size: few; V: TRBV4-3; J: TRBJ2-7; DNA: TGCGCCAGCAGCCAAACGACAGGGGACTACGAGCAGTACTTC; CDR3: CASSQTTGDYEQYF
D: -; size: -; V: TRBV5-1; J: TRBJ1-2; DNA: TGCGCCAGCAGCTTGATACAGGGACCCACTCCCTATGGCTACACCTTC; CDR3: CASSLIQGPTPYGYTF
D: TRBD2; size: -; V: TRBV7-9; J: TRBJ2-1; DNA: TGTGCCAGCAGCTTAATGCGGGAGGGCCGGAATGAGCAGTTCTTC; CDR3: CASSLMREGRNEQFF
D: -; size: few; V: TRBV4-1; J: TRBJ1-6; DNA: TGCGCCAGCAGCCAAAAGGGAGGGGCCCTCCACTTT; CDR3: CASSQKGGALHF
D: -; size: few; V: TRBV14; J: TRBJ2-7; DNA: TGTGCCAGCAGCCAAGTTAGAGCCCCCTACGAGCAGTACTTC; CDR3: CASSQVRAPYEQYF
D: -; size: -; V: TRBV7-3; J: TRBJ2-2; DNA: TGTGCCAGCAGCTTGACGGTGGAGGGGGCGCACGTGTGGGAGCTGTTTTTT; CDR3: CASSLTVEGAHVWELFF
D: TRBD1; size: -; V: TRBV9; J: TRBJ1-4; DNA: TGTGCCAGCAGCCCCAGGGACAGGGGGTCTCTCGGCAAGCTGTTTTTT; CDR3: CASSPRDRGSLGKLFF
D: TRBD2; size: -; V: TRBV28; J: TRBJ2-1; DNA: TGTGCCAGCAGTTTTAGCGGGGGGGACCATGGGCAGTTCTTC; CDR3: CASSFSGGDHGQFF
D: -; size: -; V: TRBV2; J: TRBJ2-4; DNA: TGTGCCACCTTGGCTAGGGGCGCCAAAAACATTCAGTACTTC; CDR3: CATLARGAKNIQYF
D: -; size: -; V: TRBV4-2; J: TRBJ1-5; DNA: TGTGCCAGCAGCCAAGGTGGACAGAACAATCAGCCCCAGCATTTT; CDR3: CASSQGGQNNQPQHF
D: TRBD1; size: -; V: TRBV18; J: TRBJ1-2; DNA: TGTGCCAGCTCCCCCAGGACAGGGGACTATGGCTACACCTTC; CDR3: CASSPRTGDYGYTF
D: -; size: -; V: TRBV5-6; J: TRBJ2-7; DNA: TGTGCCAGCGCGCTGTACTCCTACGAGCAGTACTTC; CDR3: CASALYSYEQYF
D: -; size: once; V: TRBV4-1; J: TRBJ2-7; DNA: TGCGCCAGCAGCCCCCGCCCGGACAGCTACGAGCAGTACTTC; CDR3: CASSPRPDSYEQYF
D: TRBD1; size: once; V: TRBV9; J: TRBJ2-4; DNA: TGTGCCAGCAGCGTAGGGGGACAGGAGGGTCGGGGCATTCAGTACTTC; CDR3: CASSVGGQEGRGIQYF
D: TRBD2; size: -; V: TRBV9; J: TRBJ2-5; DNA: TGTGCCAGCAGCGAGGGGGTGTCGGGGGGGCTGGGAGAGACCCAGTACTTC; CDR3: CASSEGVSGGLGETQYF
D: -; size: few; V: TRBV7-9; J: TRBJ2-1; DNA: TGTGCCAGCAGCCCCCTCGGGAGTAGGGACAATGAGCAGTTCTTC; CDR3: CASSPLGSRDNEQFF
D: -; size: few; V: TRBV5-1; J: TRBJ1-3; DNA: TGCGCCAGCAGCTTGACAGACTCTGGAAACACCATATATTTT; CDR3: CASSLTDSGNTIYF
D: -; size: -; V: TRBV4-3; J: TRBJ1-4; DNA: TGCGCCAGCAGCCAAGATCCCCTACATAGCACTAATGAAAAACTGTTTTTT; CDR3: CASSQDPLHSTNEKLFF
D: TRBD2; size: -; V: TRBV19; J: TRBJ2-7; DNA: TGTGCCAGTAGTATAGGACAGCGAGCGGGGGCCCAAGGGGAGTTCTTCGAGCAGTACTTC; CDR3: CASSIGQRAGAQGEFFEQYF
D: -; size: -; V: TRBV6-6; J: TRBJ1-4; DNA: TGTGCCAGCACCCCTGGGGGACTTAATGAAAAACTGTTTTTT; CDR3: CASTPGGLNEKLFF
D: TRBD1; size: -; V: TRBV19; J: TRBJ1-2; DNA: TGTGCCATAAAATCCAGACAGGGCGGCTATGGCTACACCTTC; CDR3: CAIKSRQGGYGYTF
D: TRBD2; size: -; V: TRBV2; J: TRBJ2-7; DNA: TGTGCCAGCAAAGTATGTAGGGGGGGCCGCGGACTAGCGGGAGCAGTCGAGCAGTACTTC; CDR3: CASKVCRGGRGLAGAVEQYF
D: -; size: -; V: TRBV11-2; J: TRBJ2-7; DNA: TGTGCCAGCCTATTAAATCTAAGATCCGAGCAGTACTTC; CDR3: CASLLNLRSEQYF
D: -; size: -; V: TRBV7-6; J: TRBJ1-3; DNA: TGTGCCAGCAGCGCCGGAGGGAGAAACACCATATATTTT; CDR3: CASSAGGRNTIYF